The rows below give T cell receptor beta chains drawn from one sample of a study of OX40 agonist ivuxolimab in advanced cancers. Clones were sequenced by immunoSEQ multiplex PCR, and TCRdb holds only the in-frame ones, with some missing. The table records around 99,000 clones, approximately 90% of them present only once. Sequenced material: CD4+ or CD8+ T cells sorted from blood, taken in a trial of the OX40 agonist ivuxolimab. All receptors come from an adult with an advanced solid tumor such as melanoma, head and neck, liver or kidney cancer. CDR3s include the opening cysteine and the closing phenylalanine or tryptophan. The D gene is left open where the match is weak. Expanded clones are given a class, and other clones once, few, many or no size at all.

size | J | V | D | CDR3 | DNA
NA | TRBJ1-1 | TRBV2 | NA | CASLGHITEAFF | TGTGCCAGCCTAGGACACATCACTGAAGCTTTCTTT
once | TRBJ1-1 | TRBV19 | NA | CASSTKTGNTEAFF | TGTGCCAGTTCGACGAAAACAGGGAACACTGAAGCTTTCTTT
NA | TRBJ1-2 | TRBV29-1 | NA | CSVGSGLNYGYTF | TGCAGCGTTGGCAGCGGCCTTAACTATGGCTACACCTTC
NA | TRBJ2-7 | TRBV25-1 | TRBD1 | CASDPDRGLGEQYF | TGTGCCAGCGATCCGGACAGGGGGCTAGGCGAGCAGTACTTC
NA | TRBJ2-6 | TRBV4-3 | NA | CASSRSSVSGANVLTF | TGCGCCAGCAGCCGCTCATCGGTCTCTGGGGCCAACGTCCTGACTTTC
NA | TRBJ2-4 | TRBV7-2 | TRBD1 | CASSLARQGAVIQYF | TGTGCCAGCAGCTTAGCGCGTCAGGGGGCGGTCATTCAGTACTTC
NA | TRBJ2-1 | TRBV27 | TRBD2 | CASSFGGSVSYNEQFF | TGTGCCAGCAGTTTCGGCGGGAGTGTCTCCTACAATGAGCAGTTCTTC
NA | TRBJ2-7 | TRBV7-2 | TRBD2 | CASSLGGTSYEQYF | TGTGCCAGCAGCTTAGGGGGGACTAGCTACGAGCAGTACTTC
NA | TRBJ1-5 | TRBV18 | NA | CASSRQVDQPQHF | TGTGCCAGCTCAAGACAGGTTGATCAGCCCCAGCATTTT
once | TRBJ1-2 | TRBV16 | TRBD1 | CASSQDRGYGYTF | TGTGCCAGCAGCCAGGACAGGGGATATGGCTACACCTTC
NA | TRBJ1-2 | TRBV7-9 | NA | CASSFDRRDYGYTF | TGTGCCAGCAGCTTCGACAGGCGCGACTATGGCTACACCTTC
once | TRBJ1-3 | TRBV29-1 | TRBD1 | CSVSDRGFGNTIYF | TGCAGCGTTTCGGACAGGGGTTTTGGAAACACCATATATTTT
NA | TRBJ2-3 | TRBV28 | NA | CASSLYRAQTDTQYF | TGTGCCAGCAGTTTATATAGGGCCCAAACAGATACGCAGTATTTT
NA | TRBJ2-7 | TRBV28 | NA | CASNVPGKSYEQYF | TGTGCCAGCAACGTCCCCGGGAAGTCCTACGAGCAGTACTTC
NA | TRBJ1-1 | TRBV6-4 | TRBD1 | CASSPRGTGSIRTEAFF | TGTGCCAGCAGCCCCCGGGGGACAGGGTCGATAAGGACTGAAGCTTTCTTT
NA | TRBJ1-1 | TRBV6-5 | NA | CASSSGSEVTEAFF | TGTGCCAGCAGTAGTGGGAGCGAGGTAACTGAAGCTTTCTTT
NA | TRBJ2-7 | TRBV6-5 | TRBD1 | CASSYLGQAIGEQYF | TGTGCCAGCAGTTACCTGGGACAGGCGATAGGGGAGCAGTACTTC
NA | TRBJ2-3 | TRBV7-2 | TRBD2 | CASSSLAGGTDTQYF | TGTGCCAGCAGCTCCTTGGCGGGAGGCACAGATACGCAGTATTTT
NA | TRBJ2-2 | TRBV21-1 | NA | CASSKPRAGDHTGELFF | TGTGCCAGCAGCAAACCCCGGGCGGGAGATCACACCGGGGAGCTGTTTTTT